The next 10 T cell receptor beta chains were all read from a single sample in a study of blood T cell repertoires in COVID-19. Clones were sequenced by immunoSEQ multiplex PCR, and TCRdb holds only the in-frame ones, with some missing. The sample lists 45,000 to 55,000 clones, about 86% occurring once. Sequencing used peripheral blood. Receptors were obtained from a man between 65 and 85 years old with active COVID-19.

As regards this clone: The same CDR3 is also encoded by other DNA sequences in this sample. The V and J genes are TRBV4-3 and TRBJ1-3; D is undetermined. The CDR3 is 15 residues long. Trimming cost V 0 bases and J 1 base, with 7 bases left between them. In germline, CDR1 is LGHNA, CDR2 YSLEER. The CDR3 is CASSQDRGSGNTIYF. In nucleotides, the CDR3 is TGCGCCAGCAGCCAAGATCGAGGGTCTGGAAACACCATATATTTT.

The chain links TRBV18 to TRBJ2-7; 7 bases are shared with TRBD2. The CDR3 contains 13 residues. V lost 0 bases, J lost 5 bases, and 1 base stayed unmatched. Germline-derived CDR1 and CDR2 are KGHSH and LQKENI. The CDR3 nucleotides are TGTGCCAGCTCACCACCAGGGAGGGACGAGCAGTACTTC. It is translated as CASSPPGRDEQYF.

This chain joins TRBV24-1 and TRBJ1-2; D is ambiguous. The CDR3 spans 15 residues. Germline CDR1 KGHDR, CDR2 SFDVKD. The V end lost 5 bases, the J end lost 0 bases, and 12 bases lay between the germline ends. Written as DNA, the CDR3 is TGTGCCACCAGTGCGGCAGGTCCGACTAACTATGGCTACACCTTC. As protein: CATSAAGPTNYGYTF.

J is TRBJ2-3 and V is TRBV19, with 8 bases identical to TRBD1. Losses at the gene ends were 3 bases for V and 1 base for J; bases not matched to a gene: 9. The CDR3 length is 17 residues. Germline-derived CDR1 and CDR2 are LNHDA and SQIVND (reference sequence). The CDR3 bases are TGTGCCAGTAGTATGGGTTGGACAGGGACTCGCACAGATACGCAGTATTTT. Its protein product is CASSMGWTGTRTDTQYF.

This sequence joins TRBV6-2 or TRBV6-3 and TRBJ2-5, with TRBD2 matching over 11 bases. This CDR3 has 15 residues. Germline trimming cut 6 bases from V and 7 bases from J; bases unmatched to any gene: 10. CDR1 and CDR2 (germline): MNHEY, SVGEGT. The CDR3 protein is CASSRTSGGSGTQYF. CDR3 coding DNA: TGTGCCAGCAGCCGTACTAGCGGGGGTTCAGGGACCCAGTACTTC.

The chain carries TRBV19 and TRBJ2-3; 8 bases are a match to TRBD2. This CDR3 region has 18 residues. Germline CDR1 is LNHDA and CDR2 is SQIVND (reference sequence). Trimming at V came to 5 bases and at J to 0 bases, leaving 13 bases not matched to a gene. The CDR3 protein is CASSGGSLAGTSTDTQYF. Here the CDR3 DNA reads TGTGCCAGTAGTGGCGGGTCTTTAGCGGGGACAAGCACAGATACGCAGTATTTT.

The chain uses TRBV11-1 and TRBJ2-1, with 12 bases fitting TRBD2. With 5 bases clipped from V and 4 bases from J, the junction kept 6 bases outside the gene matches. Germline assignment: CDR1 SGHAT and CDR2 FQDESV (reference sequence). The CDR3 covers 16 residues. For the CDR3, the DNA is TGTGCCAGCAGCGCTGGGACTAGCGGGCGATACAATGAGCAGTTCTTC. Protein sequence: CASSAGTSGRYNEQFF. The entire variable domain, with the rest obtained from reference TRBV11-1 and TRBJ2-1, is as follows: EAEVAQSPRYKITEKSQAVAFWCDPISGHATLYWYRQILGQGPELLVQFQDESVVDDSQLPKDRFSAERLKGVDSTLKIQPAELGDSAMYLCASSAGTSGRYNEQFFGPGTRLTVL.

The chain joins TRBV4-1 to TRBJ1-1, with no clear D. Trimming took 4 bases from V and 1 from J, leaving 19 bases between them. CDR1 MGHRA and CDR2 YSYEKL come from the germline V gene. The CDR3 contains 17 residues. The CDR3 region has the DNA TGCGCCAGCAGCCCACTCCGACGTACGACAACGAACACTGAAGCTTTCTTT. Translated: CASSPLRRTTTNTEAFF.

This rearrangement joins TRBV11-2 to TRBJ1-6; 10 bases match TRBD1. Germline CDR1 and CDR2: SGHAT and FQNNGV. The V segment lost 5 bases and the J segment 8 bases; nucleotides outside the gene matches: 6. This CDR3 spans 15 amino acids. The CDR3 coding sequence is TGTGCCAGCAGCCTCCGGGACAGGGGTTATTCACCCCTCCACTTT. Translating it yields CASSLRDRGYSPLHF.

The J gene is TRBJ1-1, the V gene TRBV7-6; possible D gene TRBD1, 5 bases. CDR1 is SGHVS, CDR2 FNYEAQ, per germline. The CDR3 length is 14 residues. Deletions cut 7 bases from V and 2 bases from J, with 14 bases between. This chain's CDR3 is CASNPPRDNTEAFF. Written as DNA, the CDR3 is TGTGCCAGCAACCCACCCAGGGATAACACTGAAGCTTTCTTT.